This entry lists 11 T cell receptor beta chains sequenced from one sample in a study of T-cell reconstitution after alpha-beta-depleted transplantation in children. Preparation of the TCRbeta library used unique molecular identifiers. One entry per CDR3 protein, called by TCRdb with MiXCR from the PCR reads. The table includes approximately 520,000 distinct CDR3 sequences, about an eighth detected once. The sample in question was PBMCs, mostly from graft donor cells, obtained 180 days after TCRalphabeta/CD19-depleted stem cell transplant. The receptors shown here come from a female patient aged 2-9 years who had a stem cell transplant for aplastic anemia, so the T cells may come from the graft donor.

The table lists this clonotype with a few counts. The CDR3 is CASSQPEPEAFF. The CDR3 DNA sequence: TGTGCCAGCAGTCAACCGGAACCTGAAGCTTTCTTT. This chain joins TRBV28 and TRBJ1-1, with D uncertain. Germline CDR1 is MDHEN and CDR2 is SYDVKM. V lost 5 bases to trimming and J lost 6 bases, with 10 bases between them. The CDR3 runs to 12 residues. The variable domain in full, with the rest retrieved from reference TRBV28 and TRBJ1-1, is DVKVTQSSRYLVKRTGEKVFLECVQDMDHENMFWYRQDPGLGLRLIYFSYDVKMKEKGDIPEGYSVSREKKERFSLILESASTNQTSMYLCASSQPEPEAFFGQGTRLTVV.

CDR3 nucleotides: TGTGCCAGCATTTGGACAGAGTTGAACACTGAAGCTTTCTTT. Translated: CASIWTELNTEAFF. V and J are TRBV6-1 and TRBJ1-1; possible D gene TRBD1, 6 bases. The V gene lost 7 bases and the J gene lost 0 bases, with 12 bases spanning the gap. The CDR3 has 14 amino acids. Germline V gene sequence: CDR1 MNHNS, CDR2 SASEGT.

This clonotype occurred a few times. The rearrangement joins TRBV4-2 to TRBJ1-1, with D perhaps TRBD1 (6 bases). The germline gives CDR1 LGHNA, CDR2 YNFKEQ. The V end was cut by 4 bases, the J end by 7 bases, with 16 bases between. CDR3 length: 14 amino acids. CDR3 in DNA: TGTGCCAGCAGCCCCGGGGGGGGCAGGGGTGAAGCTTTCTTT. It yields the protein CASSPGGGRGEAFF.

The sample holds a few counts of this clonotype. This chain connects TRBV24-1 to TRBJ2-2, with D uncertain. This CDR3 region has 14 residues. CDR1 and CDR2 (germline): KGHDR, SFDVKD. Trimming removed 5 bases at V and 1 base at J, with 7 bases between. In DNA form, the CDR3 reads TGTGCCACCAGTGGAAGGGTGAACACCGGGGAGCTGTTTTTT. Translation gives CATSGRVNTGELFF.

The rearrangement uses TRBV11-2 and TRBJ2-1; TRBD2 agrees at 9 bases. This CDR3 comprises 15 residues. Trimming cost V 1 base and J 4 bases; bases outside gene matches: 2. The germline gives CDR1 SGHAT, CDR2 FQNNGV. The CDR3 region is CASSLGRGGYNEQFF. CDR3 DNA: TGTGCCAGCAGCTTAGGGCGGGGGGGGTACAATGAGCAGTTCTTC.

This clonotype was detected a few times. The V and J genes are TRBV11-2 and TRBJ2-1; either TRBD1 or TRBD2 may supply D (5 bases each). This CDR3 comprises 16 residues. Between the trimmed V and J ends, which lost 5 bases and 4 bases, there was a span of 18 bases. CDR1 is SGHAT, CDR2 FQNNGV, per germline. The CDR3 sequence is CASSPTFGTLYNEQFF. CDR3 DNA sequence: TGTGCCAGCAGCCCGACCTTCGGGACCCTATACAATGAGCAGTTCTTC.

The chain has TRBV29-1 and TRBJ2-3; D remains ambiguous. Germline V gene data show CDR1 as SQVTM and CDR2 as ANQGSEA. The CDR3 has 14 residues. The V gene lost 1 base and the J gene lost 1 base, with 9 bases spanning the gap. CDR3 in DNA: TGCAGCGTTGAAGGTCACTTGGGCACAGATACGCAGTATTTT. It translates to CSVEGHLGTDTQYF.

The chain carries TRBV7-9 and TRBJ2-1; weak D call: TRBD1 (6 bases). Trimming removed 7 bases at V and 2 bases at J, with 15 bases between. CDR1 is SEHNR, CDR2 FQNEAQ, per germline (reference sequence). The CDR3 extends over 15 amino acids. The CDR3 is CASNLRQAPYNEQFF. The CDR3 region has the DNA TGTGCCAGCAACTTGAGACAGGCCCCCTACAATGAGCAGTTCTTC.

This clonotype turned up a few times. The CDR3 DNA follows: TGTGCCAGTAGTATAGGAGCAGGGACAAGGGGGGAGACCCAGTACTTC. Residues: CASSIGAGTRGETQYF. The genes are TRBV19 and TRBJ2-5; D is perhaps TRBD1 (6 bases). Germline CDR1 is LNHDA and CDR2 is SQIVND (reference sequence). The CDR3 has 16 residues. V dropped 1 base and J dropped 5 bases, with 17 bases sitting between them.

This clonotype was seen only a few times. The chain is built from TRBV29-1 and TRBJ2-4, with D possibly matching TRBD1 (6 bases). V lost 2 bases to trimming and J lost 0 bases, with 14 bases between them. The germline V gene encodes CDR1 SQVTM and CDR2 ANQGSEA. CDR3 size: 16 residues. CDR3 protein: CSVEKEQGLAKNIQYF. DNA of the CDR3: TGCAGCGTTGAAAAGGAACAGGGCCTAGCCAAAAACATTCAGTACTTC.

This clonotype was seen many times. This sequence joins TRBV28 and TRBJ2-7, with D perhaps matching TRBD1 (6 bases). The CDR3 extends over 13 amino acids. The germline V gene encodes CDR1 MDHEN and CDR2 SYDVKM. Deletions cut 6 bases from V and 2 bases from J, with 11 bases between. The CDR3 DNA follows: TGTGCCAGCAGCCCGGGACACACCTACGAGCAGTACTTC. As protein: CASSPGHTYEQYF.